This T cell receptor (beta chain) was captured by sequencing in a study of T cell responses to AZD1222 COVID-19 vaccine. Trimming took 4 bases from V and 2 from J; bases not matched to a gene: 8. This CDR3 is 17 amino acids long. Germline V gene data show CDR1 as LNHDA and CDR2 as SQIVND (reference sequence). This clone was recorded once. The table came from immunoSEQ multiplex PCR; TCRdb's copy has only in-frame clones and leaves some out. The sample contains 180,000 or so clones, more than 75% of which appear only once. Sequenced material: peripheral blood, taken 28 days after the second AZD1222 dose. The TCR comes from an adult who received the AZD1222 COVID-19 vaccine. V gene TRBV19 combines with J gene TRBJ2-3; the match to TRBD2 covers 11 bases. The CDR3 here is CASSTPLAGAYTDTQYF. The CDR3 bases are TGTGCCAGTAGTACCCCACTAGCGGGGGCGTACACAGATACGCAGTATTTT.